What follows are 2 T cell receptor beta chains derived from one specimen sequenced in a study of T-cell memory formation after mild COVID-19. TCRdb independently ran MiXCR on the 5' RACE reads; one entry per CDR3 protein. The sample contains 55,000 to 80,000 distinct CDR3 sequences, 9.3% of which appear only once. Sequenced input: PBMCs or a T cell subset sorted from them (not recorded which). These receptors were taken from a man aged 18-30 years who had mild COVID-19 (a few samples of this study predate the infection). Cell type and time point are not known.

This chain links TRBV6-5 with TRBJ1-2, with TRBD1 matching over 7 bases. From germline, CDR1 is MNHEY and CDR2 SVGAGI. The CDR3 is 14 residues long. Unmatched junction bases numbered 11, after V lost 5 bases and J lost 8 bases. The CDR3 region is CASSRLDRAGGYTF. DNA for the CDR3: TGTGCCAGCAGTCGCCTAGACAGGGCGGGAGGCTACACCTTC.

This clonotype has a handful of counts. The chain is built from TRBV12-3 or TRBV12-4 and TRBJ2-2, with 8 bases aligning to TRBD1. V dropped 6 bases and J dropped 2; count of bases not matched to a gene: 8. The CDR3 covers 16 residues. The CDR3 nucleotides read TGTGCCAGCAGCTTCGGGACAGGAACTAACACCGGGGAGCTGTTTTTT. This sequence encodes CASSFGTGTNTGELFF.